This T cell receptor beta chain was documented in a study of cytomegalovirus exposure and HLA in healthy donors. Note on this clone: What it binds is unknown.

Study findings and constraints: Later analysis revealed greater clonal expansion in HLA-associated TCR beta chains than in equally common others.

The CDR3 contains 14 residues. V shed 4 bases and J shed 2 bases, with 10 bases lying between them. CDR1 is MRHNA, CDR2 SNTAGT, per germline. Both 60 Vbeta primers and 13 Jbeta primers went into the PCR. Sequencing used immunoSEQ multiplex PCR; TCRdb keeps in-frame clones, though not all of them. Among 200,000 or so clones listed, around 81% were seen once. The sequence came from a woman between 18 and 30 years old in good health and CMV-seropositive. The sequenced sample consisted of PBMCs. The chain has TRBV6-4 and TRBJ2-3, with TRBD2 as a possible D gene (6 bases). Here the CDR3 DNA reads TGTGCCAGCAGTGTCGGCGGGGACACAGATACGCAGTATTTT. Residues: CASSVGGDTDTQYF.